Listed here are 5 T cell receptor beta chains from one sample, sequenced in a study of identical twins (TCRdb year 2016). Receptor amplification or capture employed 5' RACE. TCRdb shows the sequencer as Illumina HiSeq 2000. The raw public data were reprocessed by TCRdb itself: fastp quality trimming at Q25, MiXCR clonotype calling, in-frame beta chains only. CDR3 protein duplicates are merged, each entry listing the most common genes and DNA. The sample data list about 1.7 million distinct CDR3 sequences, and around 33% of these were observed just once. The ten largest make up over 0.25% of the sample. Input material: cord blood. These receptors originate from a newborn girl in good health.

Only a few counts were recorded for this clonotype. The chain combines TRBV7-9 with TRBJ2-2; the D gene is possibly TRBD1 (6 bases). Deletions cut 2 bases from V and 2 bases from J, with 18 bases between. The CDR3 has 18 residues. The germline gives CDR1 SEHNR, CDR2 FQNEAQ (reference sequence). CDR3 DNA: TGTGCCAGCAGCTTACGACCAAACAGGGTCGTTAACACCGGGGAGCTGTTTTTT. Translating gives CASSLRPNRVVNTGELFF.

This clonotype has ten or more counts. This chain links TRBV29-1 with TRBJ2-3, with D tentatively TRBD2 (5 bases). The V gene lost 4 bases and the J gene lost 6 bases, with 5 bases spanning the gap. Per germline, CDR1 SQVTM and CDR2 ANQGSEA. This CDR3 comprises 10 residues. In DNA form, the CDR3 reads TGCAGCGTTGGGAGGGATACGCAGTATTTT. It translates to CSVGRDTQYF.

The chain uses TRBV4-2 and TRBJ2-5; 8 nucleotides align to TRBD2. Germline CDR1 LGHNA, CDR2 YNFKEQ. J gave up 3 bases and V 4 bases, and 13 bases lay outside the gene matches. This CDR3 is 17 amino acids long. This CDR3 reads CASSLAGVAGNEETQYF. In DNA form, the CDR3 reads TGTGCCAGCAGCCTAGCCGGGGTAGCGGGGAACGAAGAGACCCAGTACTTC.

J is TRBJ2-7 and V is TRBV11-3; possibly TRBD1 or TRBD2 for D (6 bases each). V was shortened by 3 bases and J by 1 base, with 13 bases between the two germline ends. CDR3 size: 15 residues. The germline V gene has CDR1 SGHNT and CDR2 YENEEA. Written as DNA, the CDR3 is TGTGCCAGCAGCTTGGGGGGACATGGATCCTACGAGCAGTACTTC. It translates to CASSLGGHGSYEQYF.

This clonotype turned up a few times. The chain combines TRBV2 with TRBJ1-2, with D unresolved. V shed 3 bases and J shed 5 bases, with 10 bases lying between them. CDR3 length: 13 residues. Germline loops: CDR1 SNHLY, CDR2 FYNNEI. The chain's CDR3 is CASSDGSKYGYTF. CDR3 coding DNA: TGTGCCAGCAGTGACGGGTCGAAATATGGCTACACCTTC.